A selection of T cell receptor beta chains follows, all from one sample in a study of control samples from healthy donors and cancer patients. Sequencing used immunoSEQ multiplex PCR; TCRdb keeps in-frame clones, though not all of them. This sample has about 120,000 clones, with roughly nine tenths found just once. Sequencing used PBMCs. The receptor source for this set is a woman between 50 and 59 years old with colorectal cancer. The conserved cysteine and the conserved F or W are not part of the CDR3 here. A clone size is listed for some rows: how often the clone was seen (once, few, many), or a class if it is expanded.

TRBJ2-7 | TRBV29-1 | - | SGISNSYEQY
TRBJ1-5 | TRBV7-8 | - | ASSLVDQPQH
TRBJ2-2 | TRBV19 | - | ASSVQGVSTGELF
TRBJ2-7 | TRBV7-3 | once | ASSPQGGFPYEQY
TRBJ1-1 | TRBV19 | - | ASSSRQGGTEAF
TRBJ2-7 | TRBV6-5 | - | GSSLYRGDTYEQY
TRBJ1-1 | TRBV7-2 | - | ASSLGGEAF
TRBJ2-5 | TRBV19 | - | ASSVLGTSGQETQY
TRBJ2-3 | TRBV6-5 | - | ASSSGQEGGTQY
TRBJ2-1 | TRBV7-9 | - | ASSSDSGTPNNEQF
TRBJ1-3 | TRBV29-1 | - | SVVVTGNTIY
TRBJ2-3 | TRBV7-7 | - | ASSLEGQGTQY
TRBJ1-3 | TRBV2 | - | ASRTGGAGSGNTIY
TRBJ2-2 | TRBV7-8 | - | ASSLGTGQGHTGELF
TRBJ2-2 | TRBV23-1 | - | ARRQRRGFTGELF
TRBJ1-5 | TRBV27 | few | ASSLSADNSNQPQH
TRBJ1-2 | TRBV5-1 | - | ASSGDATNYGYT
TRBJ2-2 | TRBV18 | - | ASSPRDRELF
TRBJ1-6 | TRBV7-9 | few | ASSFSGDSPLH
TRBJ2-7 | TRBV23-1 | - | ASSQPGDHYEQY
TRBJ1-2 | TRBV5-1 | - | ASSSAGTGNYGYT
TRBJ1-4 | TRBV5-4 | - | ASSLGTGAEEKLF
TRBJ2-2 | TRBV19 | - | ASSGRDRVSGELF
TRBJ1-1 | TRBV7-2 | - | ASSQGGTEAF
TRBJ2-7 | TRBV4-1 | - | ASSQDPSGHYEQY
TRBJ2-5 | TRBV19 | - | ASSGADEETQY
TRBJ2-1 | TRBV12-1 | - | ASSLRQGPGGTSYNEQF
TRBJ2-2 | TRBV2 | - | ASRPTSGTGELF
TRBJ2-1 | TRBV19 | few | ASRTTGNYNEQF
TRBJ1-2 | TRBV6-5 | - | ASRRDGQVLSGYT
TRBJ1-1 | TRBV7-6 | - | ASSPEVGTEAF
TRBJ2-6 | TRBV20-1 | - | SAPRANVLT
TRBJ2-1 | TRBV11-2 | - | ASSMDRDNEQF
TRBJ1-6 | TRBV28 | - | ASRDGNSPLH
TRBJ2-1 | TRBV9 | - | ASSPRLGQTGQF
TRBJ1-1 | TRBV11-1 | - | ASSLVEYEAF
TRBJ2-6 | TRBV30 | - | AWSVWGFGANVLT
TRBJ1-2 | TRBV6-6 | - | AREMGSGVDYGYT
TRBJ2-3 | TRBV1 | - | TTPPTSCGRDTQY
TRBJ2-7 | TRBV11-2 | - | ASSLGMATSGSGEQY
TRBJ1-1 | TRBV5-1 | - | AGKQWDTEAF
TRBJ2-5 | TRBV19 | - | ASSLSQGVQETQY